The 4 T cell receptor beta chains in this list originate from one sample, sequenced in a study of technical replicates of blood from several donors. TCRdb's table, derived via immunoSEQ multiplex PCR, lists solely in-frame clones and lacks some. The repertoire has around 100,000 clones, about 96% of them found once; the top ten carry approximately 0.38%. The specimen was T cells isolated from PBMCs. The source is a human donor in good health.

The chain uses TRBV19 and TRBJ2-2, with D unresolved. The CDR3 loop spans 15 amino acids. The germline gives CDR1 LNHDA, CDR2 SQIVND (reference sequence). Trimming shortened V by 4 bases and J by 9 bases, and 18 bases separated the two germline ends. The CDR3 sequence: CASSTGQVYTRELFF. CDR3 nucleotides: TGTGCCAGTAGTACTGGGCAGGTCTATACCAGGGAGCTGTTTTTT.

The V gene is TRBV7-2, the J gene TRBJ2-7; perhaps TRBD1 as D (6 bases). Per the germline V gene, CDR1 is SGHTA and CDR2 is FQGNSA. Trimming pared 5 bases from V and 1 base from J, leaving 12 bases between. The CDR3 runs to 14 residues. CDR3 loop: CASSQGGPSYEQYF. The CDR3 DNA is TGTGCCAGCAGCCAAGGGGGACCTTCCTACGAGCAGTACTTC.

This clone was recorded once. Here the CDR3 reads CASSLMGGTSNEQFF. The CDR3 DNA sequence: TGTGCCAGCAGCTTAATGGGTGGGACTAGCAATGAGCAGTTCTTC. V gene TRBV7-9 combines with J gene TRBJ2-1; TRBD2 agrees at 8 bases. CDR1 and CDR2 (germline): SEHNR, FQNEAQ (reference sequence). The V gene end was trimmed by 2 bases and the J gene end by 6 bases; junction bases not matched to a gene: 6. The length of the CDR3 is 15 residues.

The chain recombines TRBV5-6 with TRBJ1-1; tentatively, D is TRBD1 (5 bases). The germline V gene has CDR1 SGHDT and CDR2 YYEEEE. The CDR3 loop spans 12 amino acids. V was clipped by 4 bases and J by 7 bases, with 11 bases between them. The DNA for the CDR3 is TGTGCCAGCAGCACCGGACACCTTGAAGCTTTCTTT. Amino acids: CASSTGHLEAFF. Based on the CDR3 plus reference TRBV5-6 and TRBJ1-1, the full variable domain is DAGVTQSPTHLIKTRGQQVTLRCSPKSGHDTVSWYQQALGQGPQFIFQYYEEEERQRGNFPDRFSGHQFPNYSSELNVNALLLGDSALYLCASSTGHLEAFFGQGTRLTVV.